The TCR beta chain under discussion was sequenced for a study of control samples from healthy donors and cancer patients. The germline V gene has CDR1 SNHLY and CDR2 FYNNEI. V was cut by 4 bases and J by 1 base, with 14 bases left in between. The CDR3 loop spans 16 amino acids. Generated by immunoSEQ multiplex PCR, the TCRdb table keeps only in-frame clones and is missing some. The sample has about 160,000 clones, roughly 90% seen once. This receptor was taken from a man under 40 in good health. The chain links TRBV2 to TRBJ1-5, with a weak D call TRBD1 (5 bases). Sequencing was carried out using blood. CDR3 in DNA: TGTGCCAGCAGTGGTCGGGGGATGAGAAGCAATCAGCCCCAGCATTTT. This encodes CASSGRGMRSNQPQHF.